Following are 20 T cell receptor beta chains from one sample sequenced in a study of cytomegalovirus exposure and HLA in healthy donors (dated by TCRdb to 2015 to 2018). The library came from the immunoSEQ multiplex PCR assay. For the multiplex PCR, a mixture combining 60 forward primers for TCR Vbeta segments and 13 reverse primers for TCR Jbeta segments was used. TCRdb limited this immuneACCESS table to in-frame rearrangements with V and J called. A share of clones is missing; checked studies link under half to unresolved V genes, and the rest is unexplained. The sample data list approximately 100,000 clones, and around 66% of these were observed just once. Around 4% of the sample goes to the ten largest clones. Sample: PBMCs. The receptor set was obtained from a man younger than 40 in good health and CMV-seronegative.

This clone was seen more than once but under ten times. The rearrangement uses TRBV2 and TRBJ1-5, with no clear D. Germline CDR1 and CDR2: SNHLY and FYNNEI. Trimming left V 1 base short and J 7 bases short, with 11 bases between. This CDR3 has 14 residues. The CDR3 sequence: CASSEEASGQPQHF. The CDR3 DNA reads as TGTGCCAGCAGTGAAGAGGCGTCGGGACAGCCCCAGCATTTT. Supplemented by reference TRBV2 and TRBJ1-5, the full variable domain reads EPEVTQTPSHQVTQMGQEVILRCVPISNHLYFYWYRQILGQKVEFLVSFYNNEISEKSEIFDDQFSVERPDGSNFTLKIRSTKLEDSAMYFCASSEEASGQPQHFGDGTRLSIL.

The chain carries TRBV28 and TRBJ1-4; 10 nucleotides line up with TRBD1. Per germline, CDR1 MDHEN and CDR2 SYDVKM. Germline trimming cut 4 bases from V and 5 bases from J; bases unmatched to any gene: 10. The CDR3 is made up of 17 amino acids. The CDR3 loop is CASSSNRGQGRNEKLFF. In nucleotides, the CDR3 is TGTGCCAGCAGTTCAAATAGGGGACAGGGGAGGAATGAAAAACTGTTTTTT.

This clone has just a few counts. The J gene is TRBJ2-3, the V gene TRBV11-3; D gene ambiguous. The CDR3 sequence is 11 residues long. Trimming removed 5 bases at V and 2 bases at J, with 2 bases between. The germline V gene encodes CDR1 SGHNT and CDR2 YENEEA. The CDR3 here is CASSLTDTQYF. Written as DNA, the CDR3 is TGTGCCAGCAGCCTCACAGATACGCAGTATTTT.

The chain carries TRBV7-9 and TRBJ2-3, with D hard to call. Germline V gene sequence: CDR1 SEHNR, CDR2 FQNEAQ (reference sequence). The CDR3 contains 14 residues. V was cut by 1 base and J by 4 bases, with 9 bases left in between. The CDR3 DNA follows: TGTGCCAGCAGCTTAGGAACTACGGCAGATACGCAGTATTTT. Translated: CASSLGTTADTQYF.

The chain links TRBV9 to TRBJ1-1; D might be TRBD1 (5 bases). CDR3 length: 14 residues. Germline V gene data show CDR1 as SGDLS and CDR2 as YYNGEE. V was shortened by 0 bases and J by 5 bases, with 11 bases between the two germline ends. The CDR3: CASSVDWGETEAFF. DNA of the CDR3: TGTGCCAGCAGCGTAGATTGGGGGGAGACTGAAGCTTTCTTT.

This clone was counted a single time. The rearrangement uses TRBV5-1 and TRBJ2-5; TRBD1 matches at 10 bases. The length of the CDR3 is 15 residues. Trimming removed 0 bases from V and 7 bases from J; junction bases left unmatched: 6. Per the germline V gene, CDR1 is SGHRS and CDR2 is YFSETQ. The CDR3 nucleotides read TGCGCCAGCAGCTTGGGACAGGGGGCTCGAGGGACCCAGTACTTC. Translation: CASSLGQGARGTQYF.

The rearrangement joins TRBV5-4 to TRBJ2-5, with 7 nucleotides matching TRBD1. Trimming took 5 bases from V and 2 from J; bases not matched to a gene: 3. The CDR3 runs 13 residues. From germline, CDR1 is SGHNT and CDR2 YYREEE (reference sequence). This chain's CDR3 is CASSSGQQETQYF. DNA for the CDR3: TGTGCCAGCAGTTCGGGACAGCAAGAGACCCAGTACTTC.

This chain connects TRBV2 to TRBJ2-1, with a tentative D call TRBD2 (5 bases). V was trimmed by 5 bases and J by 4 bases, leaving 15 bases between them. The germline V gene has CDR1 SNHLY and CDR2 FYNNEI. CDR3 size: 15 residues. CDR3 coding DNA: TGTGCCAGCAGTCCAACTAGGGCAGGATACAATGAGCAGTTCTTC. Protein: CASSPTRAGYNEQFF. Supplemented by reference TRBV2 and TRBJ2-1, the full variable domain reads EPEVTQTPSHQVTQMGQEVILRCVPISNHLYFYWYRQILGQKVEFLVSFYNNEISEKSEIFDDQFSVERPDGSNFTLKIRSTKLEDSAMYFCASSPTRAGYNEQFFGPGTRLTVL.

The CDR3 DNA sequence: TGTGCCAGCAAGACAGGGATGGGTGAAGCTTTCTTT. This sequence encodes CASKTGMGEAFF. The chain uses TRBV6-5 and TRBJ1-1; 7 bases align to TRBD1. There are 12 residues in the CDR3. Germline lookup yields CDR1 MNHEY and CDR2 SVGAGI. The V and J ends lost 7 bases and 7 bases, in that order; junction bases with no gene match: 6.

This clone was observed a few times. DNA for the CDR3: TGTGCCATCAGTGAGTCAGGTAGGGCGGGTCAGCCCCAGCATTTT. Amino acid sequence: CAISESGRAGQPQHF. The chain combines TRBV10-3 with TRBJ1-5; no definite D call. The CDR3 sequence is 15 residues long. V was clipped by 0 bases and J by 6 bases, with 12 bases between them. Germline values: CDR1 ENHRY, CDR2 SYGVKD.

The gene calls are TRBV28 and TRBJ1-5, with 8 bases identical to TRBD1. V lost 5 bases and J lost 3; bases outside the gene matches: 9. CDR1 and CDR2 from the germline V gene are MDHEN and SYDVKM. The CDR3 is made up of 16 amino acids. CDR3 loop: CASSPDRTGINQPQHF. The CDR3 DNA follows: TGTGCCAGCAGTCCAGACCGGACAGGGATCAATCAGCCCCAGCATTTT. The full variable domain, in which reference TRBV28 and TRBJ1-5 provide the parts outside the CDR3, is DVKVTQSSRYLVKRTGEKVFLECVQDMDHENMFWYRQDPGLGLRLIYFSYDVKMKEKGDIPEGYSVSREKKERFSLILESASTNQTSMYLCASSPDRTGINQPQHFGDGTRLSIL.

The V call is TRBV23-1, the J call TRBJ2-7, with 7 positions matching TRBD2. TRBV23-1 is given ORF status, its function remaining uncertain. The CDR3 extends over 15 amino acids. Trimming removed 4 bases from V and 4 bases from J; junction bases left unmatched: 10. The CDR3 sequence: CASSPNRGEGYEQYF. As DNA, the CDR3 is TGCGCCAGCAGTCCCAATCGGGGGGAGGGGTACGAGCAGTACTTC.

V usage is TRBV19 and J usage is TRBJ1-3, with D possibly being TRBD1 (6 bases). The CDR3 is made up of 15 amino acids. Trimming left V 4 bases short and J 2 bases short, with 12 bases between. Germline-derived CDR1 and CDR2 are LNHDA and SQIVND (reference sequence). The CDR3 coding sequence is TGTGCCAGTAGTACCAGGGGAAGAGCTGGAAACACCATATATTTT. Translation: CASSTRGRAGNTIYF.

Written as DNA, the CDR3 is TGTGCCAGCAGTTTAACTGTCTATGGCTACACCTTC. This encodes CASSLTVYGYTF. The chain employs TRBV6-1 and TRBJ1-2, with D unresolved. CDR1 is MNHNS, CDR2 SASEGT, per germline. Trimming took 5 bases from V and 4 from J, leaving 8 bases between them. CDR3 size: 12 residues.

This chain uses TRBV6-6 with TRBJ1-1; TRBD1 is a possible D gene (6 bases). The CDR3 runs to 12 residues. The V end was cut by 2 bases, the J end by 11 bases, with 12 bases between. Germline V lookup: CDR1 MNHNY, CDR2 SVGAGI (reference sequence). The CDR3 region has the DNA TGTGCCAGCAGTTACCTGGGGGCTCGGGCTTTCTTT. Its protein product is CASSYLGARAFF.

This chain uses TRBV29-1 with TRBJ2-1; D remains unclear. V lost 7 bases, J lost 6 bases, and 7 bases lay in between. The CDR3 consists of 10 residues. Germline V gives CDR1 SQVTM, CDR2 ANQGSEA. CDR3 bases: TGCAGCGCCCTGCGCAATGAGCAGTTCTTC. Encoded protein: CSALRNEQFF.

This clone came up a few times. The J gene is TRBJ2-2, the V gene TRBV15; D remains ambiguous. Germline CDR1 LNHNV, CDR2 YYDKDF (reference sequence). The V end lost 6 bases, the J end lost 4 bases, and 9 bases lay between the germline ends. CDR3 length equals 13 residues. DNA for the CDR3: TGTGCCACCAGTCTAGATGGCACCGGGGAGCTGTTTTTT. Encoded protein: CATSLDGTGELFF.

The chain has TRBV4-3 and TRBJ2-1; 7 bases line up with TRBD1. Per the germline V gene, CDR1 is LGHNA and CDR2 is YSLEER. This CDR3 spans 15 amino acids. With V trimmed by 0 bases and J by 5 bases, 4 bases remained unmatched. CDR3: CASSQESRGHNEQFF. The CDR3 DNA reads as TGCGCCAGCAGCCAAGAAAGTAGGGGGCACAATGAGCAGTTCTTC.

The chain employs TRBV19 and TRBJ2-7, with D unresolved. Trimming pared 1 base from V and 1 base from J, leaving 11 bases between. The CDR3 runs to 15 residues. CDR1 is LNHDA, CDR2 SQIVND, per germline (reference sequence). CDR3 bases: TGTGCCAGTAGTATAGCGGCAGGCCGTTCCTACGAGCAGTACTTC. It encodes CASSIAAGRSYEQYF.

The sample holds one count of this clone. The genes are TRBV7-9 and TRBJ1-5; TRBD1 agrees at 11 bases. With 1 base clipped from V and 6 bases from J, the junction kept 5 bases outside the gene matches. The CDR3 runs to 16 residues. Germline-derived CDR1 and CDR2 are SEHNR and FQNEAQ (reference sequence). As DNA, the CDR3 is TGTGCCAGCAGCTTAGGGTGGACAGGGGGCGGTCAGCCCCAGCATTTT. Translating gives CASSLGWTGGGQPQHF.